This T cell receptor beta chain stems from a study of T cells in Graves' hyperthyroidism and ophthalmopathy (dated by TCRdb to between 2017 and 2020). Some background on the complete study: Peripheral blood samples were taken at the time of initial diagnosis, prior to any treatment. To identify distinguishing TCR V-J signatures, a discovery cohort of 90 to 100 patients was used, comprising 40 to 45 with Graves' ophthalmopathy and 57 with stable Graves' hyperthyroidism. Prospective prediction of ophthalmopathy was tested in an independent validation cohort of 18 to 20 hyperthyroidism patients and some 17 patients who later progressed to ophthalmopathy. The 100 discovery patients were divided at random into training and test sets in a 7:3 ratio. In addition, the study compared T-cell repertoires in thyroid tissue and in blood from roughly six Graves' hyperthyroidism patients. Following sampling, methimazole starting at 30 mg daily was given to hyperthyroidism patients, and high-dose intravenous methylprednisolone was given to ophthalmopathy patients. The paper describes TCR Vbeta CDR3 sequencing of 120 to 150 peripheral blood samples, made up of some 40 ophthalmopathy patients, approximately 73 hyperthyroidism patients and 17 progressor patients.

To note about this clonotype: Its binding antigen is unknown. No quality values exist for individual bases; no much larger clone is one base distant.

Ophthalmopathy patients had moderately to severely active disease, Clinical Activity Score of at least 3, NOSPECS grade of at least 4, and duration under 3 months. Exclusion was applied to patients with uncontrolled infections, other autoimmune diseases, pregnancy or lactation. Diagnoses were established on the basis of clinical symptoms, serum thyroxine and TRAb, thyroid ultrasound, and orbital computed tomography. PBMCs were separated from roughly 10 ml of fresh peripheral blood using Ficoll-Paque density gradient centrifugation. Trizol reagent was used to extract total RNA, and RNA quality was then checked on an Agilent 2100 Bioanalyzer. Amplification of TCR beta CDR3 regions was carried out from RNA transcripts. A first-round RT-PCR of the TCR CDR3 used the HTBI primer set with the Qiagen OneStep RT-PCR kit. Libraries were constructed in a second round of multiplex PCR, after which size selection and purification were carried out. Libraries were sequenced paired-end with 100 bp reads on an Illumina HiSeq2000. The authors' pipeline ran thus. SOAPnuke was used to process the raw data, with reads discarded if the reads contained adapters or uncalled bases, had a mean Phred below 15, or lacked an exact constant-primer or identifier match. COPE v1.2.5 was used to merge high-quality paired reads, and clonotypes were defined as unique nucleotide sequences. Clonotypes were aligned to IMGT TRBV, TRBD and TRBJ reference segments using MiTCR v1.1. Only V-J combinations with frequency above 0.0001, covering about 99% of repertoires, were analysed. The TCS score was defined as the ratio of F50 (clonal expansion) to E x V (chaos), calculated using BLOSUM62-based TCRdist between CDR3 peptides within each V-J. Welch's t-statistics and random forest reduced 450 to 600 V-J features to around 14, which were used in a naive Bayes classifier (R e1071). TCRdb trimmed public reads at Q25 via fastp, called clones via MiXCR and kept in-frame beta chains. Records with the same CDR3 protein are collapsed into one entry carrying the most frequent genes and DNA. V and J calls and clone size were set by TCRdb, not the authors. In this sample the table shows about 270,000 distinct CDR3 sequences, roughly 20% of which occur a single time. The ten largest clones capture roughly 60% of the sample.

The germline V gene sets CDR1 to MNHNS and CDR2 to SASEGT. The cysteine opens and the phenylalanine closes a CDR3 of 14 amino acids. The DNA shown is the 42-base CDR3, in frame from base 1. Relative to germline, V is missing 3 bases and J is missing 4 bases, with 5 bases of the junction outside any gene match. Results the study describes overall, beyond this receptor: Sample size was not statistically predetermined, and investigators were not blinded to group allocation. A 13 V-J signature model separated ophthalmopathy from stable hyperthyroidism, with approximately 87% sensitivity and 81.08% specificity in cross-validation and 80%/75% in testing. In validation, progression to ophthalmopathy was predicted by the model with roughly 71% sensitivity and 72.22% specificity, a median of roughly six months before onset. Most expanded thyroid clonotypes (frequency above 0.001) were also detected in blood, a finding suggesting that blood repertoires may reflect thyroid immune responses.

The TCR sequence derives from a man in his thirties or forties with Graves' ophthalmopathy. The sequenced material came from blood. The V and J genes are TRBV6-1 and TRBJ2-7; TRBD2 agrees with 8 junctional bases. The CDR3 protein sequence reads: CASSEVRGGYEQYF. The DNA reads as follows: TGTGCCAGCAGTGAGGTTCGGGGGGGGTACGAGCAGTACTTC.